This T cell receptor beta chain was captured in a study of blood T cells in healthy people across ages. Whole-study findings and limits: Higher diversity, along with more naive CD4+ cells, distinguished long-lived donors from aged donors.

About this clonotype: Its antigen is as yet unknown.

Next came a second PCR, run for about 7 to 12 cycles, which used a sample-barcoded 5' primer along with a J-beta primer mix. TCRdb re-analysed the 5' RACE reads in MiXCR, keeping a single row per CDR3 protein. The repertoire consists of around 800,000 distinct CDR3 sequences, with roughly 24% occurring once and the leading ten covering around 2.9%. Samples had at least 6 million PBMCs isolated from them. The germline V gene encodes CDR1 SGHRS and CDR2 YFSETQ. CDR3 length: 12 amino acids. The V gene lost 5 bases and the J gene lost 6 bases, with 11 bases spanning the gap. These sequences were also reported in another study, on T cells of mothers and their children.

The clonotype comes from a boy aged 10-17 years in good health. Specimen: blood. V usage is TRBV5-1 and J usage is TRBJ1-1; maybe TRBD1 (5 bases). The CDR3 is CASRGETAEAFF. DNA for the CDR3: TGCGCCAGCAGAGGGGAAACCGCTGAAGCTTTCTTT.